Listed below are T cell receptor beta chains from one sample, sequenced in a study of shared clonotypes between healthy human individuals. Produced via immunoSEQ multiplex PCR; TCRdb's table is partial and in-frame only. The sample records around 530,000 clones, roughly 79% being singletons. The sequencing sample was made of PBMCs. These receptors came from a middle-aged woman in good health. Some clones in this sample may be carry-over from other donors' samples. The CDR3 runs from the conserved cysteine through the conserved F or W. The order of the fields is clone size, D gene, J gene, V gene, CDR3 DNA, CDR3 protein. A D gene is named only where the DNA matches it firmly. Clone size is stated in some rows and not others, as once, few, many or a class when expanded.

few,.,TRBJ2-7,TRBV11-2,TGTGCCAGCAGCTTAGATCTGGGTAACGAGCAGTACTTC,CASSLDLGNEQYF
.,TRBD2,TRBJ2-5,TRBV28,TGTGCCAGCCTGCCGCGGGGGGCTGAAGAGACCCAGTACTTC,CASLPRGAEETQYF
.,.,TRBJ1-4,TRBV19,TGTGCCAGTAGTATGGCAGATGCAACTAATGAAAAACTGTTTTTT,CASSMADATNEKLFF
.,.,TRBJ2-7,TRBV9,TGTGCCAGCGGCACCCTCCAGGGTACCTACGAGCAGTACTTC,CASGTLQGTYEQYF
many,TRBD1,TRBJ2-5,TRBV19,TGTGCCAGTAGTATCTTGGGGACAGGGACCCAGTACTTC,CASSILGTGTQYF
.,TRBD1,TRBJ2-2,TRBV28,TGTGCCGGACAGGGGCCGAACACCGGGGAGCTGTTTTTT,CAGQGPNTGELFF
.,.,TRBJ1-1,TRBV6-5,TGTGCCAGCAGTTATACGTCCGGGTGGAGGGTCACTGAAGCTTTCTTT,CASSYTSGWRVTEAFF
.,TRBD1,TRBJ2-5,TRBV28,TGTGCCAGCATCCCGGGACAGGGGAAAGAGACCCAGTACTTC,CASIPGQGKETQYF
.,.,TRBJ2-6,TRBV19,TGTGCCAGTACCCCGCGGCGATCTGGGGCCAACGTCCTGACTTTC,CASTPRRSGANVLTF
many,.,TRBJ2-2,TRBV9,TGTGCCAGCAGCGTATTCGACACCGGGGAGCTGTTTTTT,CASSVFDTGELFF
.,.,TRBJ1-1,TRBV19,TGTGCCAGTAGTATGACGAAGCGGCGAACCCCTCAGGACACTGAAGCTTTCTTT,CASSMTKRRTPQDTEAFF
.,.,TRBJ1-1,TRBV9,TGTGCCAGCAGCGTAGCTAGGGACACTGAAGCTTTCTTT,CASSVARDTEAFF
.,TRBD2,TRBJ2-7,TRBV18,TGTGCCAGCTCAAAGGGACTAGCGCCAACCCTCGAGCAGTACTTC,CASSKGLAPTLEQYF
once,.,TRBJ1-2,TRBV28,TGTGCCAGCAGTCTGCCAGGGGATGCCCACTATGGCTACACCTTC,CASSLPGDAHYGYTF
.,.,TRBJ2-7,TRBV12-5,TGTGCTAGTGGTTTGGTATCGTTAATAATCTACGAGCAGTACTTC,CASGLVSLIIYEQYF
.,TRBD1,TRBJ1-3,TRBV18,TGTGCCAGCTCAGTGGACAGGGGCCAAAGAAACACCATATATTTT,CASSVDRGQRNTIYF
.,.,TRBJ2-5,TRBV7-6,TGTGCCAGCAGCTTAGCGAGAGTGGGAGAGACCCAGTACTTC,CASSLARVGETQYF
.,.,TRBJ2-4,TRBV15,TGTGCCACCAGCCCGGCGGACGCGAAAAACATTCAGTACTTC,CATSPADAKNIQYF
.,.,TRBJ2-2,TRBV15,TGTGCCACCAGCATACAACGGAACACCGGGGAGCTGTTTTTT,CATSIQRNTGELFF
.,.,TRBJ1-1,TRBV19,TGTGCCAGTAGTATAGGTGGGGTAGACACTGAAGCTTTCTTT,CASSIGGVDTEAFF
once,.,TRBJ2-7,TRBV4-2,TGTGCCAGCAGCCAAGATACAGGTTCCGAGCAGTACTTC,CASSQDTGSEQYF
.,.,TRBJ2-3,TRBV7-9,TGTGCCAGCAGCCAGGACTACCGGATTAGTCCAGATACGCAGTATTTT,CASSQDYRISPDTQYF
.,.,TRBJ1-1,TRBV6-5,TGTGCCAGCAGTTATGCACAGGCCCGAGGCACTGAAGCTTTCTTT,CASSYAQARGTEAFF
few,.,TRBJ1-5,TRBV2,TGTGCCAGCAGTGACAATCAGCCCCAGCATTTT,CASSDNQPQHF
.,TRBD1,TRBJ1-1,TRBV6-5,TGTGCCAGCATAAAACAGGGGTCCAACACTGAAGCTTTCTTT,CASIKQGSNTEAFF
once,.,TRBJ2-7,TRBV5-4,TGTGCCAGCAGCAAGGACCCCGGGGATACCTACGAGCAGTACTTC,CASSKDPGDTYEQYF
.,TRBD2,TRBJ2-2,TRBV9,TGTGCCAGCAGCGTACTTGCGGGAGGAGACACCGGGGAGCTGTTTTTT,CASSVLAGGDTGELFF
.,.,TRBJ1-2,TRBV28,TGTGCCAGCAGTTTATTGGCAGGGAGAAACTATGGCTACACCTTC,CASSLLAGRNYGYTF
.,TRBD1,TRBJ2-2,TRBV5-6,TGTGCCAGCAGCTTGGGCCCGGACAGGCGGGCCGGGGAGCTGTTTTTT,CASSLGPDRRAGELFF
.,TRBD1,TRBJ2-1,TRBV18,TGTGCCAGCTCACAGCGGACAGGGAGCTACAATGAGCAGTTCTTC,CASSQRTGSYNEQFF
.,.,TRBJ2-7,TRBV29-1,TGCAGCGTTGAGAAGGGTGACTACGAGCAGTACTTC,CSVEKGDYEQYF
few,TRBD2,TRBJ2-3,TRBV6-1,TGTGCCAGCAGAGGGACTAGCTCTGGCACAGATACGCAGTATTTT,CASRGTSSGTDTQYF
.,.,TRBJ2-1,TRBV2,TGTGCCAGCCGTCGTGGCAATGAGCAGTTCTTC,CASRRGNEQFF
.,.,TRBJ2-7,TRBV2,TGTGCCAGCAGTCCACAGGAGGGCGAGCAGTACTTC,CASSPQEGEQYF
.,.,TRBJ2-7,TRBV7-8,TGTGCCAGCAGCCCCGGGACGGGAGCCTACGAGCAGTACTTC,CASSPGTGAYEQYF
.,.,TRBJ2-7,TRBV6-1,TGTGCCAGCAGTCCGCCGGTCGGGAGTCGAAGCGAGCAGTACTTC,CASSPPVGSRSEQYF
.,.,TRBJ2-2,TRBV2,TGTGCCAGCAGTGGTGTTCGTAACACCGGGGAGCTGTTTTTT,CASSGVRNTGELFF
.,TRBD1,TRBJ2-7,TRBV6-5,TGTGCCAGCAGTTATTCCGGGACAGGGCGGTACGAGCAGTACTTC,CASSYSGTGRYEQYF
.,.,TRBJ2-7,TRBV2,TGTGCCAGCAGCAGGGACTACGAGCAGTACTTC,CASSRDYEQYF
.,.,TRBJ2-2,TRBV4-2,TGTGCCAGCAGCCAAGTTCTTCCGGGGAGAAACACCGGGGAGCTGTTTTTT,CASSQVLPGRNTGELFF
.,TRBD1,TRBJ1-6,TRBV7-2,TGTGCCAGCAGCTCGATCGGACAGGTCTATAATTCACCCCTCCACTTT,CASSSIGQVYNSPLHF
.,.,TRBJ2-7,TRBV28,TGTGCCAGCAGGGGGACTTCGGGGGACGAGCAGTACTTC,CASRGTSGDEQYF
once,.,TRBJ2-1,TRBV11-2,TGTGCCAGCAGCTTGCCGAATATCCACGATGAGCAGTTCTTC,CASSLPNIHDEQFF
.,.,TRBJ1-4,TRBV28,TGTGCCAGCAGTACTAGTAGTAGGGGAGGACGTGAAAAACTGTTTTTT,CASSTSSRGGREKLFF
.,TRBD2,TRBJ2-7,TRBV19,TGTGCCAGTAGTATTCGTTGGGCTAGCGGGACCCTCGAGCAGTACTTC,CASSIRWASGTLEQYF
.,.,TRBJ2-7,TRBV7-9,TGTGCCAGCAGCCGACTACACGAGCAGTACTTC,CASSRLHEQYF
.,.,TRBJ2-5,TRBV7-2,TGTGCCAGCAGCTTTTTCGGGCCACAAGAGACCCAGTACTTC,CASSFFGPQETQYF
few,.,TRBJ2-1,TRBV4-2,TGTGCCAGCAGCCAAGATTTAGAGTACAATGAGCAGTTCTTC,CASSQDLEYNEQFF
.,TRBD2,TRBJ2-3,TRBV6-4,TGTGCCAGCAGTGAAGACCGGGACTATAACACAGATACGCAGTATTTT,CASSEDRDYNTDTQYF
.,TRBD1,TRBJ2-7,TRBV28,TGTGCCAGCAGTGCCCCGACAGGGGCCTACGAGCAGTACTTC,CASSAPTGAYEQYF
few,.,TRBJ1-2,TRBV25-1,TGTGCCAGCAGTGAAGGAGGAAGCCAGGGGAACTATGGCTACACCTTC,CASSEGGSQGNYGYTF
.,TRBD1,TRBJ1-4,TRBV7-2,TGTGCCAGCAGCTTAGTGACAGGGCCGGATGAAAAACTGTTTTTT,CASSLVTGPDEKLFF
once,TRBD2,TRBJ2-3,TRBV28,TGTGCCAGCAGCCAAGGGACTAGCGGGTTGTGGACAGATACGCAGTATTTT,CASSQGTSGLWTDTQYF
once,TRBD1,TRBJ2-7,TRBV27,TGTGCCAGCAGTTTCCGCCCCCCGACAGGGCTGCTCGAGCAGTACTTC,CASSFRPPTGLLEQYF
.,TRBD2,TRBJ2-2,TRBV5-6,TGTGCCAGCAGCTTGGAGGGACTAGCCCGGGTCGGGGAGCTGTTTTTT,CASSLEGLARVGELFF
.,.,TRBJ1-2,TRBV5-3,TGTGCCAGAAGCTTGGCCAGGGTCGTGTCGGGCTTTGGCTACACCTTC,CARSLARVVSGFGYTF
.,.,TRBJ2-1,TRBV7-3,TGTGCCAGCAGCCCCAGTCCCGGAGGGCCTGGTGAGCAGTTCTTC,CASSPSPGGPGEQFF
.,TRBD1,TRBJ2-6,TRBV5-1,TGCGCCAGCAGCCGGACAGGGTCTGGGGCCAACGTCCTGACTTTC,CASSRTGSGANVLTF
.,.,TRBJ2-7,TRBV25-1,TGTGCTAGCAGTGAATTGGGCTACTACGAGCAGTACTTC,CASSELGYYEQYF